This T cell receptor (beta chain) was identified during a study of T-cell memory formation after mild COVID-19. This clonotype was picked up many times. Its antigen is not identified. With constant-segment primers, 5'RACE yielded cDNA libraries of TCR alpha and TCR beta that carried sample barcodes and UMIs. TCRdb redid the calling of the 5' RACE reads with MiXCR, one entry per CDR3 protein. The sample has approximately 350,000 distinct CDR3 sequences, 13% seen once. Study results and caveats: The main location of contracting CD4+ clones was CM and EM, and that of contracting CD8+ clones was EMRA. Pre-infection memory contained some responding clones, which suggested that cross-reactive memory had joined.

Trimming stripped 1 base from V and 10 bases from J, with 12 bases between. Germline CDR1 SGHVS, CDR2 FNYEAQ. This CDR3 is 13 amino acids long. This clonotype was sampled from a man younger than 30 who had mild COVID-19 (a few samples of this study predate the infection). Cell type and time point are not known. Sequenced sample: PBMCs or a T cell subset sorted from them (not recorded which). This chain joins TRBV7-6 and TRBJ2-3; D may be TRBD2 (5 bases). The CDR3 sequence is CASSLDRTGAQYF. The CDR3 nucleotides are TGTGCCAGCAGCTTAGATAGGACTGGGGCGCAGTATTTT.